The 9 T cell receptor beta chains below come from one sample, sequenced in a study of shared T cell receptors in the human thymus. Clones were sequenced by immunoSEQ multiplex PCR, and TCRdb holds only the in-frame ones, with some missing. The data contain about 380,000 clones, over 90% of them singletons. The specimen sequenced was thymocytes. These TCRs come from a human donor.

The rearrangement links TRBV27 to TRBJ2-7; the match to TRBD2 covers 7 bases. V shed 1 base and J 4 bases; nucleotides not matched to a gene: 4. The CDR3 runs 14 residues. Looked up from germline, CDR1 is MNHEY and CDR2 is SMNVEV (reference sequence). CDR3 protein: CASSLWASGYEQYF. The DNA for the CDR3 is TGTGCCAGCAGTTTATGGGCTAGCGGTTACGAGCAGTACTTC.

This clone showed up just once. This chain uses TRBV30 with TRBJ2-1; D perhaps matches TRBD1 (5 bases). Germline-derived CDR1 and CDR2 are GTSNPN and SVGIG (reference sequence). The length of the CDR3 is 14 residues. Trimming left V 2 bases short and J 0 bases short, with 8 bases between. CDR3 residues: CAWSRGSSYNEQFF. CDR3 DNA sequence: TGTGCCTGGAGTAGGGGAAGCTCCTACAATGAGCAGTTCTTC.

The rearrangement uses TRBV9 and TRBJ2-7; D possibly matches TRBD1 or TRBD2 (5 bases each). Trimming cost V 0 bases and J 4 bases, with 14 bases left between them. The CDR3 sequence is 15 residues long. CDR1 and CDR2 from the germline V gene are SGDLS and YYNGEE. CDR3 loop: CASSVGLGDGYEQYF. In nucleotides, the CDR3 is TGTGCCAGCAGCGTAGGGCTAGGGGACGGGTACGAGCAGTACTTC. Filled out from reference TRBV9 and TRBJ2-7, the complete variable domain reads DSGVTQTPKHLITATGQRVTLRCSPRSGDLSVYWYQQSLDQGLQFLIQYYNGEERAKGNILERFSAQQFPDLHSELNLSSLELGDSALYFCASSVGLGDGYEQYFGPGTRLTVT.

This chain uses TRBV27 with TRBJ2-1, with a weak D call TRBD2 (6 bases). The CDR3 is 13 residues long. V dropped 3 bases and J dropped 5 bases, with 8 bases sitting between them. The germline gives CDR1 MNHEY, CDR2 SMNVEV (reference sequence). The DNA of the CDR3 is TGTGCCAGCAGTTTTGGAGGGAACAATGAGCAGTTCTTC. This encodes CASSFGGNNEQFF.

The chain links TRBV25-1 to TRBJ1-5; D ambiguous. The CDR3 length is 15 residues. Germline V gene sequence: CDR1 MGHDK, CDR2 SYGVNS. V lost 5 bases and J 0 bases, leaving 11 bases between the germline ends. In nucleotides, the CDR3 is TGTGCCAGCAGTCGCGACAAGTATAGCAATCAGCCCCAGCATTTT. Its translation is CASSRDKYSNQPQHF.

The CDR3 loop is CASSITGTGGVIREKLFF. CDR3 in DNA: TGTGCCAGCAGTATCACCGGGACAGGGGGCGTAATAAGGGAAAAACTGTTTTTT. V and J are TRBV27 and TRBJ1-4; 12 bases are a match to TRBD1. The V and J ends lost 5 bases and 8 bases, in that order; junction bases with no gene match: 15. Germline CDR1 reads MNHEY; CDR2 reads SMNVEV (reference sequence). The CDR3 totals 18 residues.

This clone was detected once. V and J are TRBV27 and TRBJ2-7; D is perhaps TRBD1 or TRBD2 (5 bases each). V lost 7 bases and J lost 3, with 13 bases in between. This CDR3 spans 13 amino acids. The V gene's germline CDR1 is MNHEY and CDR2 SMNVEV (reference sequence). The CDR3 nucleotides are TGTGCCAGCATGCTGGGGGTTGGCTACGAGCAGTACTTC. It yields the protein CASMLGVGYEQYF.

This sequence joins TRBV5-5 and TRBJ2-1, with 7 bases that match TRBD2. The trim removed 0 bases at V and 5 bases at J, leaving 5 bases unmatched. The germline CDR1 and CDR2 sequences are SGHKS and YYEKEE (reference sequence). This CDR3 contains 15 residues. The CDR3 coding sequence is TGTGCCAGCAGCTTGGTGGCTAGCGGCGACAATGAGCAGTTCTTC. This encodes CASSLVASGDNEQFF.

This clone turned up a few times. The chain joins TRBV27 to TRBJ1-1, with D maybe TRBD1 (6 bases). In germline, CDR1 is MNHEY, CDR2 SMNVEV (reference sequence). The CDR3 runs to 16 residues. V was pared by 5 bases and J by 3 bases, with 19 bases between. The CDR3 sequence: CASSLGRGGRHTEAFF. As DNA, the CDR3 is TGTGCCAGCAGTCTCGGGCGGGGGGGGCGCCACACTGAAGCTTTCTTT.